This T cell receptor (beta chain) came from a study of patients and donors after allogeneic stem cell transplantation (dated by TCRdb to 2018 to 2021). A few counts support this clonotype. No antigen is known for it. Per-nucleotide qualities are absent, and no much larger clonotype sits a single base away. Receptor libraries were prepared by RT-PCR. Reads for this sample came from a NextSeq 550. TCRdb trimmed public reads at Q25 via fastp, called clones via MiXCR and kept in-frame beta chains. Each entry merges the rows of one CDR3 protein and shows their most common DNA and genes. Counted in this sample were about 960,000 distinct CDR3 sequences; 15% to 20% of them appeared once. Of the sample, approximately 5.9% is held by the ten largest clones. Looking up the germline V gene yields CDR1 LGHNA and CDR2 YNFKEQ. V is cut by 0 bases and J by 4 bases, and the space between the germline ends is 9 bases. Counted from cysteine to phenylalanine, this CDR3 has 14 amino acids. The retained sequence is limited to the CDR3, 42 bases, with the frame set at the first base.

What was sequenced was blood, either unsorted or a sorted T cell fraction (not recorded which). The chain uses TRBV4-2 and TRBJ1-2; no D segment can be confidently identified. The receptor's source is a human donor who was either an allogeneic HSCT recipient or a stem cell or donor lymphocyte infusion donor (not recorded which). It is not recorded whose cells these are; they may come from a transplant donor. The nucleotide sequence reads TGTGCCAGCAGCCAAGATAGACGGTCCTATGGCTACACCTTC. Its coded protein is CASSQDRRSYGYTF.